The clone carrying this TCR beta chain was observed many times. The V end was cut by 4 bases, the J end by 6 bases, with 18 bases between. This CDR3 spans 16 amino acids. Per germline, CDR1 MNHEY and CDR2 SVGAGI. TCR beta CDR3 regions were amplified from RNA transcripts. The TCR CDR3 first-round RT-PCR relied on the HTBI primer set. TCRdb analysed the multiplex PCR reads with MiXCR anew, one entry per CDR3 protein. Of under 350,000 distinct CDR3 sequences listed, about 25% are singletons. The sample comes from a study of T cells in Graves' hyperthyroidism and ophthalmopathy. The rearrangement uses TRBV6-5 and TRBJ2-2; D unresolved. This sequence originates from a middle-aged man with Graves' hyperthyroidism that later progressed to Graves' ophthalmopathy. The specimen sequenced was blood. This CDR3 is CASSSYGMRISGELFF. For the CDR3, the DNA is TGTGCCAGCAGTTCTTACGGAATGAGGATATCCGGGGAGCTGTTTTTT.